The next 17 T cell receptor beta chains were all read from a single sample in a study of CD8 T cells in Susac syndrome. RNA amounts of roughly 0.5 to 1 ug underwent reverse transcription with random hexamers. TCRdb called the immunoSEQ multiplex PCR reads again in MiXCR, with one record for every CDR3 protein. The data contain approximately 170,000 distinct CDR3 sequences, approximately 94% of them singletons. Sequenced sample: CD4+ T cells from PBMCs. The receptors stem from a human donor with multiple sclerosis.

The chain carries TRBV27 and TRBJ1-5; no clear D gene. The CDR3 runs 17 residues. Germline CDR1 reads MNHEY; CDR2 reads SMNVEV (reference sequence). The V end was cut by 3 bases, the J end by 5 bases, with 20 bases between. The CDR3 region is CASSFSFPGFTYQPQHF. Here the CDR3 DNA reads TGTGCCAGCAGTTTTTCCTTCCCCGGGTTTACTTATCAGCCCCAGCATTTT.

V and J are TRBV5-1 and TRBJ2-2; D uncertain. V was pared by 7 bases and J by 2 bases, with 21 bases between. The CDR3 has 17 amino acids. Germline V gives CDR1 SGHRS, CDR2 YFSETQ. In nucleotides, the CDR3 is TGCGCCAGCTTCCCCACCCCCGCACAGCTAAACACCGGGGAGCTGTTTTTT. Its translation is CASFPTPAQLNTGELFF.

The J gene is TRBJ1-1, the V gene TRBV29-1; 7 bases fit TRBD1. V shed 7 bases and J 0 bases; nucleotides not matched to a gene: 11. Germline CDR1 and CDR2: SQVTM and ANQGSEA. The CDR3 consists of 15 residues. The CDR3 loop is CSAPGQGGMNTEAFF. CDR3 bases: TGCAGCGCCCCGGGCCAGGGGGGTATGAACACTGAAGCTTTCTTT.

This rearrangement joins TRBV7-6 to TRBJ1-2; D not certain. Germline assignment: CDR1 SGHVS and CDR2 FNYEAQ. The CDR3 has 12 residues. The V end lost 7 bases, the J end lost 7 bases, and 13 bases lay between the germline ends. CDR3 amino acids: CASKGVFGGYTF. The CDR3 coding sequence is TGTGCCAGCAAGGGAGTCTTTGGTGGCTACACCTTC.

J is TRBJ1-2 and V is TRBV30; no definite D call. With 3 bases removed from V and 7 bases from J, the gap between germline ends came to 15 bases. This CDR3 comprises 13 residues. CDR1 GTSNPN and CDR2 SVGIG come from the germline V gene (reference sequence). Written as DNA, the CDR3 is TGTGCCTGGAGCTTCCCCGGTCTTCTTGGCTACACCTTC. Its translation is CAWSFPGLLGYTF.

The chain uses TRBV28 and TRBJ2-7; 9 nucleotides align to TRBD1. CDR3 length equals 15 residues. CDR1 MDHEN and CDR2 SYDVKM come from the germline V gene. Losses at the gene ends were 6 bases for V and 4 bases for J; bases not matched to a gene: 10. This chain's CDR3 is CASSLTGGIQYEQYF. In DNA, the CDR3 is TGTGCCAGCAGCCTAACAGGGGGCATTCAATACGAGCAGTACTTC.

The chain recombines TRBV27 with TRBJ2-7; 7 bases match TRBD1. The CDR3 spans 13 residues. V lost 6 bases, J lost 0 bases, and 2 bases stayed unmatched. Looked up from germline, CDR1 is MNHEY and CDR2 is SMNVEV (reference sequence). This CDR3 is CASRTGVSYEQYF. Here the CDR3 DNA reads TGTGCCAGCAGAACAGGGGTCTCCTACGAGCAGTACTTC.

The rearrangement links TRBV6-1 to TRBJ1-5; D gene uncertain. V was pared by 2 bases and J by 3 bases, with 8 bases between. Germline CDR1 and CDR2: MNHNS and SASEGT. The CDR3 loop spans 14 amino acids. The DNA for the CDR3 is TGTGCCAGCAGTGAACAGACGAACAATCAGCCCCAGCATTTT. Translation: CASSEQTNNQPQHF.

The chain carries TRBV3-1 and TRBJ2-5; D not resolved. Germline lookup yields CDR1 LGHDT and CDR2 YNNKEL (reference sequence). V shed 0 bases and J shed 4 bases, with 6 bases lying between them. The CDR3 extends over 13 amino acids. The CDR3 reads CASSQDRRETQYF. DNA for the CDR3: TGTGCCAGCAGCCAAGATAGGAGAGAGACCCAGTACTTC.

The chain carries TRBV2 and TRBJ2-7; D uncertain. Trimming took 5 bases from V and 4 from J, leaving 6 bases between them. The CDR3 has 11 residues. Germline V lookup: CDR1 SNHLY, CDR2 FYNNEI. CDR3 sequence (DNA): TGTGCCAGCAGTCTTCTGTACGAGCAGTACTTC. This codes for CASSLLYEQYF.

V and J are TRBV29-1 and TRBJ2-1, with D possibly TRBD2 on 6 matching bases. The CDR3 is 17 amino acids. Germline-derived CDR1 and CDR2 are SQVTM and ANQGSEA. V lost 0 bases to trimming and J lost 0 bases, with 15 bases between them. The CDR3 DNA reads TGCAGCGTTGAAGATGAAGTCTACGGGAGCTCCTACAATGAGCAGTTCTTC. It is translated as CSVEDEVYGSSYNEQFF.

This clonotype was counted a single time. This rearrangement joins TRBV3-1 to TRBJ1-5; the D is unclear. V lost 0 bases, J lost 5 bases, and 5 bases lay in between. CDR3 length: 13 residues. CDR1 is LGHDT, CDR2 YNNKEL, per germline (reference sequence). The CDR3 DNA is TGTGCCAGCAGCCAAGATCCGGATCAGCCCCAGCATTTT. Amino acid sequence: CASSQDPDQPQHF.

The J gene is TRBJ2-1, the V gene TRBV20-1; TRBD2 agrees at 7 bases. The CDR3 has 15 amino acids. CDR1 DFQATT and CDR2 SNEGSKA come from the germline V gene (reference sequence). J gave up 7 bases and V 1 base, and 10 bases lay outside the gene matches. The CDR3 is CSARGGGSRLNEQFF. CDR3 nucleotides: TGCAGTGCTAGAGGGGGCGGGAGCCGGTTAAATGAGCAGTTCTTC.

J is TRBJ2-5 and V is TRBV12-3 or TRBV12-4; 9 nucleotides align to TRBD2. V trimming: 3 bases; J trimming: 4 bases; junction bases outside the gene matches: 3. The CDR3 runs to 14 residues. CDR3 loop: CASSLTSGGETQYF. CDR3 nucleotide sequence: TGTGCCAGCAGTTTGACTAGCGGTGGAGAGACCCAGTACTTC.

The V call is TRBV9, the J call TRBJ2-1; 9 nucleotides line up with TRBD2. The CDR3 runs 16 residues. CDR1 and CDR2 (germline): SGDLS, YYNGEE. V trimming: 5 bases; J trimming: 1 base; junction bases outside the gene matches: 7. The CDR3 reads CASSLFLAGSYNEQFF. DNA of the CDR3: TGTGCCAGCAGTCTTTTCCTAGCGGGGTCCTACAATGAGCAGTTCTTC.

This chain connects TRBV4-3 to TRBJ2-7; TRBD1 matches at 8 bases. The J segment lost 8 bases and the V segment lost 0 bases, leaving 9 bases of the junction unmatched. CDR3 length equals 15 residues. CDR1 and CDR2 (germline): LGHNA, YSLEER. CDR3 sequence (DNA): TGCGCCAGCAGCCAAGATGCGAGACAGGGGCTTAAGCAGTACTTC. Translated, it gives CASSQDARQGLKQYF.

The V call is TRBV15, the J call TRBJ1-4, with D hard to call. The CDR3 loop spans 14 amino acids. Germline assignment: CDR1 LNHNV and CDR2 YYDKDF (reference sequence). Between the trimmed V and J ends, which lost 9 bases and 0 bases, there was a span of 11 bases. The CDR3 DNA follows: TGTGCCACGGCCAGCGGGTCAACTAATGAAAAACTGTTTTTT. This encodes CATASGSTNEKLFF.